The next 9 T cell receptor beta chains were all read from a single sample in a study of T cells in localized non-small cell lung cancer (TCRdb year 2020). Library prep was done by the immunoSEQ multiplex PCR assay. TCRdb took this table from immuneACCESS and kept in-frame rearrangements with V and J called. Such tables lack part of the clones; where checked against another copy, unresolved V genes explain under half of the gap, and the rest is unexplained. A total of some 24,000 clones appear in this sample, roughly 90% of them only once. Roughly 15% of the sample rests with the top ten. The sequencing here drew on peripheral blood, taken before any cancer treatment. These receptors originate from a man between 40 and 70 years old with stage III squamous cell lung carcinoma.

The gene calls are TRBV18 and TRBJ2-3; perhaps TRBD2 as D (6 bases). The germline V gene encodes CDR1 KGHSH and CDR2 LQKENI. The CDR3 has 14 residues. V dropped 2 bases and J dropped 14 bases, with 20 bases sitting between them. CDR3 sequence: CASSPGLGRTLGYF. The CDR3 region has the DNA TGTGCCAGCTCACCAGGTTTAGGGAGGACTCTGGGGTATTTT.

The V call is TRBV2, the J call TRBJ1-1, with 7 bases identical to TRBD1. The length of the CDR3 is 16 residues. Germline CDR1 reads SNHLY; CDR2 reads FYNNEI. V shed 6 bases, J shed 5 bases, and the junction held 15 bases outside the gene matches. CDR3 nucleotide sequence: TGTGCCAGCAGCCTACGTAGACAGGGAACGGGGACTGAAGCTTTCTTT. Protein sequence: CASSLRRQGTGTEAFF.

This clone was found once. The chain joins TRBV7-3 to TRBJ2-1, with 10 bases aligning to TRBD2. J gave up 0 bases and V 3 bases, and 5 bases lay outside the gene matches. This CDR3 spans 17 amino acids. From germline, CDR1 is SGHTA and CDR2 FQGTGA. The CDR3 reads CASSFFGLADSYNEQFF. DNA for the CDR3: TGTGCCAGCAGCTTCTTCGGACTAGCGGACTCCTACAATGAGCAGTTCTTC.

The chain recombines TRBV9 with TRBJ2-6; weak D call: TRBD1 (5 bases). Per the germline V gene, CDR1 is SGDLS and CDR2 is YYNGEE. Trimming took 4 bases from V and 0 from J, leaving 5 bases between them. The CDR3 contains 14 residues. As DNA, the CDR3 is TGTGCCAGCAGCCAGGGCTCTGGGGCCAACGTCCTGACTTTC. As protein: CASSQGSGANVLTF.

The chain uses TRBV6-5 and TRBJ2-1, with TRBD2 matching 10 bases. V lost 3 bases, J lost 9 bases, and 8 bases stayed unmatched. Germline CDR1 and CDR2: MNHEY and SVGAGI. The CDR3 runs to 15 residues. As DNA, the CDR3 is TGTGCCAGCAGTTATAGCGGGGGGCGTAGTTTTGAGCAGTTCTTC. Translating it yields CASSYSGGRSFEQFF.

This CDR3 is CASSSGVASYGYTF. The DNA of the CDR3 is TGTGCCAGCAGCTCAGGGGTAGCTAGCTATGGCTACACCTTC. The chain carries TRBV7-2 and TRBJ1-2, with a tentative D call TRBD1 (6 bases). V gave up 4 bases and J gave up 4 bases, with 13 bases separating them. The CDR3 totals 14 residues. CDR1 is SGHTA, CDR2 FQGNSA, per germline.

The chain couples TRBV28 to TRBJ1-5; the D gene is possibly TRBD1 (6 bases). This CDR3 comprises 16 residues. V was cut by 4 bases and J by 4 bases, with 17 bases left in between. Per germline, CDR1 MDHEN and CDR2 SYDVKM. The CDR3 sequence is CASSWSSGHKNQPQHF. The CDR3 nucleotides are TGTGCCAGCAGTTGGTCCTCGGGACACAAGAATCAGCCCCAGCATTTT.

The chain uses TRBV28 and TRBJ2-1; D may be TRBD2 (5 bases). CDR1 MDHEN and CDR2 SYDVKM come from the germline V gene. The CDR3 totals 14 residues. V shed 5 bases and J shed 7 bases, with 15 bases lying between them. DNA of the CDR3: TGTGCCAGCAGTCCATCCGGGGTTTCTAATGAGCAGTTCTTC. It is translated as CASSPSGVSNEQFF.

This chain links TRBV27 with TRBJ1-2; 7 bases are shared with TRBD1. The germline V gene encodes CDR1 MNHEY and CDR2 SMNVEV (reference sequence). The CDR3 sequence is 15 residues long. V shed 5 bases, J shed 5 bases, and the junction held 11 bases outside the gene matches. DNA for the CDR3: TGTGCCAGCAGTCCCGGAGGACAGGAAGGTTATGGCTACACCTTC. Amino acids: CASSPGGQEGYGYTF.